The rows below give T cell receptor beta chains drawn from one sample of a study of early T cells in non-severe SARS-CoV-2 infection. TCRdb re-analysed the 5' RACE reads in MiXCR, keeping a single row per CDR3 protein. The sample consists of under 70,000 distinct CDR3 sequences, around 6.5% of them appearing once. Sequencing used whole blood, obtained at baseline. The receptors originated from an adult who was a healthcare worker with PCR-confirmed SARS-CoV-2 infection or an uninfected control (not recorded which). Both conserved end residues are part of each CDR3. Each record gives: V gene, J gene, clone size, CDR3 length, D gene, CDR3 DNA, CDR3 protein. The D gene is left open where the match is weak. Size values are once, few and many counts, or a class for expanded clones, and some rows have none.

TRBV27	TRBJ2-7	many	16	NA	TGTGCCAGCAGATTCGTAAGGGCAGACGACACCTACGAGCAGTACTTC	CASRFVRADDTYEQYF
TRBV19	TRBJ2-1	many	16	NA	TGTGCCAGTAGTATCTTAAGGACTCGCTACTACAATGAGCAGTTCTTC	CASSILRTRYYNEQFF
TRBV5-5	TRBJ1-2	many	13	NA	TGTGCCAGCAGCTCTCCCGGGGCCTATGGCTACACCTTC	CASSSPGAYGYTF
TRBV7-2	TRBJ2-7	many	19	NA	TGTGCCAGCAGCTTAAGACGTCCAGGGGCGCCTCTTACGTCCTACGAGCAGTACTTC	CASSLRRPGAPLTSYEQYF
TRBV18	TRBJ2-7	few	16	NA	TGTGCCAGCTCACCAATGTTTGCAGCCAGCTCCTACGAGCAGTACTTC	CASSPMFAASSYEQYF
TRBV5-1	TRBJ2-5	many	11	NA	TGCGCCAGCGCAAAGGGAGAGACCCAGTACTTC	CASAKGETQYF
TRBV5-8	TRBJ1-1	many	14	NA	TGTGCCAGCAGCCCCATGTCCTTGAACACTGAAGCTTTCTTT	CASSPMSLNTEAFF
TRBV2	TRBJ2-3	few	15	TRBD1	TGTGCCAGCATTATCGACAGGGGAGGCACAGATACGCAGTATTTT	CASIIDRGGTDTQYF
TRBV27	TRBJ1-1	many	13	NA	TGTGCCAGCAGTTGGGCGGCGAACACTGAAGCTTTCTTT	CASSWAANTEAFF
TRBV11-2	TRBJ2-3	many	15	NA	TGTGCCAGCACCGCCGGGTTTGGACGAACAGATACGCAGTATTTT	CASTAGFGRTDTQYF
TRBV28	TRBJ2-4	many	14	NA	TGTGCCAGCAGTGATCTTTGGAGGGAAAACATTCAGTACTTC	CASSDLWRENIQYF
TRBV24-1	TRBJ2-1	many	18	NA	TGTGCCACCAGTGATTCCCCCGGGGACCGTCATCGCTTGAATGAGCAGTTCTTC	CATSDSPGDRHRLNEQFF
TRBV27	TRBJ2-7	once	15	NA	TGTGCCAGCAGGGAAACTTTGACACCCACCTACGAGCAGTACTTC	CASRETLTPTYEQYF
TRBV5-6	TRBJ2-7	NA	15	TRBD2	TGTGCCAGCAGCTTCGGAGGTAGCGGGAGGGGAGAGCAGTACTTC	CASSFGGSGRGEQYF
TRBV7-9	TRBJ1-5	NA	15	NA	TGTGCCAGCAGCTTAGGGCAGGGTAGAAATCAGCCCCAGCATTTT	CASSLGQGRNQPQHF
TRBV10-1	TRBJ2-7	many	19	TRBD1	TGCGCCAGCAGTGATGGGGCGCAGGGGGCCTCCTCAACTGCCTACGAGCAGTACTTC	CASSDGAQGASSTAYEQYF
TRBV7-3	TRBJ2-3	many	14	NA	TGTGCCAGCAGCCCGGGACCGCACACAGATACGCAGTATTTT	CASSPGPHTDTQYF
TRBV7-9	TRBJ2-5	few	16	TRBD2	TGTGCCAGCAGCTTAAGGCTAGCGGGAGTGGCAGAGACCCAGTACTTC	CASSLRLAGVAETQYF
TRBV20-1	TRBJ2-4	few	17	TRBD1	TGCAGTGCCCCCTCCACAGGGGCGAGACTAGCCAAAAACATTCAGTACTTC	CSAPSTGARLAKNIQYF
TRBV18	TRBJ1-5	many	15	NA	TGTGCCAGCTCACTCCAGGGTACCAGCAATCAGCCCCAGCATTTT	CASSLQGTSNQPQHF
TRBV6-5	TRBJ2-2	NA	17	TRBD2	TGTGCCAGCAGTCCATATCTAGCGGGAGACTTCACCGGGGAGCTGTTTTTT	CASSPYLAGDFTGELFF
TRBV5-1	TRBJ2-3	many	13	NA	TGCGCCAGCAGCGGGCATAACACAGATACGCAGTATTTT	CASSGHNTDTQYF
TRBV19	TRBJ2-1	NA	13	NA	TGTGCCAGTAGTATAGGTAATAGCGCTGAGCAGTTCTTC	CASSIGNSAEQFF
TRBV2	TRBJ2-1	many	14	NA	TGTGCCAGCGGGGGGATACCCTCCTACAATGAGCAGTTCTTC	CASGGIPSYNEQFF
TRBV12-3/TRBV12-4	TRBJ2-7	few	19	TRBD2	TGTGCCAGCAGTTTGGGTCCCACGACTAGCGGGAGGCTCTCCTACGAGCAGTACTTC	CASSLGPTTSGRLSYEQYF
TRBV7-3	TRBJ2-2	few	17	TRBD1	TGTGCCAGCAGCCCCACCGACAGGGGGGGAAGCACCGGGGAGCTGTTTTTT	CASSPTDRGGSTGELFF